A single sample is the source of the 15 T cell receptor beta chains below, sequenced in a study of T cell repertoires in cytomegalovirus infection. TCRdb passed the reads through MiXCR, listing each CDR3 protein once. This sample has about 150,000 distinct CDR3 sequences, with 15% to 20% found just once. The sequenced sample was CD8+ T cells from PBMCs. The receptors here all came from a human donor in good health (CMV status not recorded). Some clones in this sample may be carry-over from other donors' samples.

This clonotype was observed a handful of times. This chain connects TRBV4-1 to TRBJ1-1; 10 nucleotides agree with TRBD1. Trimming cost V 2 bases and J 4 bases; bases outside gene matches: 7. This CDR3 contains 16 residues. CDR1 is MGHRA, CDR2 YSYEKL, per germline. CDR3 sequence reads: CASSQIGQGVGTEAFF. The CDR3 nucleotides read TGCGCCAGCAGCCAAATCGGACAGGGGGTGGGCACTGAAGCTTTCTTT.

The chain carries TRBV29-1 and TRBJ1-2, with 7 bases fitting TRBD1. Germline V gene data show CDR1 as SQVTM and CDR2 as ANQGSEA. The V segment lost 1 base and the J segment 2 bases; nucleotides outside the gene matches: 13. The CDR3 contains 17 residues. For the CDR3, the DNA is TGCAGCGTTGAAGTGGAGACAGGGAGGGTTGTAAACTATGGCTACACCTTC. Translating it yields CSVEVETGRVVNYGYTF. Filled out from reference TRBV29-1 and TRBJ1-2, the complete variable domain reads SAVISQKPSRDICQRGTSLTIQCQVDSQVTMMFWYRQQPGQSLTLIATANQGSEATYESGFVIDKFPISRPNLTFSTLTVSNMSPEDSSIYLCSVEVETGRVVNYGYTFGSGTRLTVV.

The chain recombines TRBV3-1 with TRBJ2-5; the D is unclear. This CDR3 has 13 residues. Germline assignment: CDR1 LGHDT and CDR2 YNNKEL (reference sequence). Trimming cost V 3 bases and J 2 bases, with 7 bases left between them. The chain's CDR3 is CASSHRRQETQYF. For the CDR3, the DNA is TGTGCCAGCAGCCACCGACGACAAGAGACCCAGTACTTC.

In its sample, this clonotype was seen many times. The J gene is TRBJ2-7, the V gene TRBV7-2; 8 bases line up with TRBD1. Germline V lookup: CDR1 SGHTA, CDR2 FQGNSA. The CDR3 is 15 residues long. V dropped 4 bases and J dropped 0; count of bases not matched to a gene: 5. The CDR3 coding sequence is TGTGCCAGCAGCTCCAGGACAGGGAGCTCCTACGAGCAGTACTTC. Encoded protein: CASSSRTGSSYEQYF.

This chain uses TRBV20-1 with TRBJ2-7; D gene ambiguous. CDR1 and CDR2 from the germline V gene are DFQATT and SNEGSKA (reference sequence). The CDR3 has 13 residues. V lost 6 bases and J lost 0, with 12 bases in between. CDR3 DNA: TGCAGTGCAAAAGGTACACTCTCCTACGAGCAGTACTTC. Residues: CSAKGTLSYEQYF.

The chain is built from TRBV13 and TRBJ2-7; no clear D. The germline V gene has CDR1 PRHDT and CDR2 FYEKMQ (reference sequence). The CDR3 has 14 amino acids. The V end was cut by 3 bases, the J end by 2 bases, with 11 bases between. Here the CDR3 DNA reads TGTGCCAGCAGCTTTGGCCGGCGACCCTACGAGCAGTACTTC. Encoded protein: CASSFGRRPYEQYF.

J is TRBJ2-1 and V is TRBV6-2 or TRBV6-3; 8 bases fit TRBD1. V lost 4 bases, J lost 4 bases, and 9 bases stayed unmatched. The CDR3 extends over 16 amino acids. CDR1 MNHEY and CDR2 SVGEGT come from the germline V gene. Here the CDR3 DNA reads TGTGCCAGCAGTTCTCCGGGACAGGTCCCTTACAATGAGCAGTTCTTC. Amino acids: CASSSPGQVPYNEQFF.

This clonotype was recorded at least ten times. The rearrangement joins TRBV11-3 to TRBJ2-1; D might be TRBD1 (5 bases). The CDR3 extends over 14 amino acids. Germline CDR1 and CDR2: SGHNT and YENEEA. V was trimmed by 0 bases and J by 7 bases, leaving 10 bases between them. This chain's CDR3 is CASSLDQGDNEQFF. CDR3 DNA: TGTGCCAGCAGCTTAGATCAAGGGGATAATGAGCAGTTCTTC.

This chain joins TRBV28 and TRBJ1-3; D possibly corresponds to TRBD1 (6 bases). The ends were cut back, 6 bases at V and 4 bases at J, with 16 bases in the middle. Germline loops: CDR1 MDHEN, CDR2 SYDVKM. The CDR3 is 15 amino acids. The CDR3 loop reads CASSARQGLGNTIYF. CDR3 DNA sequence: TGTGCCAGCAGCGCGAGGCAGGGGTTAGGAAACACCATATATTTT.

There are a few counts of this clonotype. The chain employs TRBV11-1 and TRBJ2-2, with D possibly matching TRBD2 (5 bases). In germline, CDR1 is SGHAT, CDR2 FQDESV (reference sequence). This CDR3 has 15 residues. Trimming stripped 3 bases from V and 2 bases from J, with 10 bases between. CDR3 loop: CASSFRTANTGELFF. The CDR3 DNA follows: TGTGCCAGCAGCTTCCGGACTGCTAACACCGGGGAGCTGTTTTTT.

Ten or more counts support this clonotype. The J gene is TRBJ2-5, the V gene TRBV6-2 or TRBV6-3; a weak D match, TRBD2 (5 bases). Germline lookup yields CDR1 MNHEY and CDR2 SVGEGT. Trimming pared 8 bases from V and 3 bases from J, leaving 16 bases between. The CDR3 spans 14 residues. CDR3 protein: CASRPGILEETQYF. DNA for the CDR3: TGTGCCAGCCGACCGGGGATCCTTGAAGAGACCCAGTACTTC.

V is TRBV25-1 and J is TRBJ2-7; D may match TRBD1 or TRBD2 (6 bases each). The ends were cut back, 8 bases at V and 6 bases at J, with 17 bases in the middle. Looked up from germline, CDR1 is MGHDK and CDR2 is SYGVNS. The CDR3 totals 13 residues. CDR3 loop: CASAVGGLGEQYF. Here the CDR3 DNA reads TGTGCCAGCGCCGTTGGGGGGCTCGGCGAGCAGTACTTC.

A note on this clonotype: At one end the junction does not follow the germline gene, possibly because of a read error. The chain employs TRBV6-5 and TRBJ1-5, with 8 bases fitting TRBD1. The CDR3 has 16 residues. CDR1 and CDR2 from the germline V gene are MNHEY and SVGAGI. The CDR3 DNA is TGTGCCCGCAGTTACTCTGGGACAGGCCACAATCAGCCCCAGCATTTT. Protein sequence: CARSYSGTGHNQPQHF.

This clonotype was recorded many times. This chain links TRBV7-2 with TRBJ2-7, with 10 bases fitting TRBD1. The V segment lost 5 bases and the J segment 0 bases; nucleotides outside the gene matches: 7. The germline V gene encodes CDR1 SGHTA and CDR2 FQGNSA. This CDR3 contains 16 residues. CDR3 bases: TGTGCCAGCAGCCCCACCGGGACAGGGGCCTCCTACGAGCAGTACTTC. This gives the protein CASSPTGTGASYEQYF.

The V gene is TRBV4-1, the J gene TRBJ2-1; the D gene is possibly TRBD2 (6 bases). V shed 4 bases and J shed 6 bases, with 22 bases lying between them. The germline V gene encodes CDR1 MGHRA and CDR2 YSYEKL. The CDR3 covers 17 residues. The CDR3 nucleotides are TGCGCCAGCAGCCGCGACGGGGACTCGAGGCGCACCAATGAGCAGTTCTTC. Protein sequence: CASSRDGDSRRTNEQFF.